A few counts support the clone carrying this T cell receptor beta chain. Its antigen is still unknown. This sample stems from a study of blood T cells in healthy people across ages. Roughly 9.8 milliliters of peripheral blood were drawn from each donor. Study outcomes and limitations: When set beside aged donors, long-lived donors presented more naive CD4+ cells and higher diversity.

Trimming removed 6 bases from V and 7 bases from J, with 16 bases in between. The CDR3 runs 13 residues. The germline V gene encodes CDR1 SGHKS and CDR2 YYEKEE (reference sequence). Primed by a sample-barcoded 5' primer and a J-beta primer mix, a second PCR proceeded for 7 to 11 cycles. TCRdb called the 5' RACE reads again in MiXCR, with one record for every CDR3 protein. The sample includes approximately 1.5 million distinct CDR3 sequences, about 35% of them seen just once. The sequenced sample consisted of blood. The origin of this receptor is a woman aged 25 to 39 in good health. The chain recombines TRBV5-5 with TRBJ1-1, with D perhaps matching TRBD1 (5 bases). DNA for the CDR3: TGTGCCAGCAACTTACCCGGGGCTTTTGAAGCTTTCTTT. Translation: CASNLPGAFEAFF. The full variable domain, its missing parts supplied by reference TRBV5-5 and TRBJ1-1, is DAGVTQSPTHLIKTRGQQVTLRCSPISGHKSVSWYQQVLGQGPQFIFQYYEKEERGRGNFPDRFSARQFPNYSSELNVNALLLGDSALYLCASNLPGAFEAFFGQGTRLTVV.